These 17 T cell receptor beta chains were all obtained from the same sample, sequenced in a study of radiotherapy plus CTLA-4 blockade in lung cancer. Some clones are missing from TCRdb's copy, which holds only in-frame ones; the method was immunoSEQ multiplex PCR. The data contain over 45,000 clones, approximately 79% of them seen just once; the ten biggest clones take up roughly 15%. Sequences were derived from peripheral blood, sampled from a patient treated with radiotherapy plus ipilimumab. These receptors all stem from a human donor with non-small cell lung cancer who had a complete response to radiotherapy plus ipilimumab.

The V gene is TRBV10-1, the J gene TRBJ2-7; D is unclear. Deletions cut 11 bases from V and 6 bases from J, with 17 bases between. The CDR3 runs 12 residues. Germline V gene data show CDR1 as WNHNN and CDR2 as SYGVQD (reference sequence). CDR3 residues: CADRGVHSEQYV. The CDR3 coding sequence is TGCGCCGATAGAGGAGTGCATAGCGAGCAGTACGTC.

The chain carries TRBV21-1 and TRBJ2-7; the tabulated D call, TRBD1, remains unverified against the DNA. TRBV21-1 is termed a pseudogene. This CDR3 is built from 16 residues. The CDR3 DNA reads as TGTGCCAGCAGCAAAAAAAGTTGGACAGTGGCCTACGAGCAGTACGTC. Residues: CASSKKSWTVAYEQYV.

This sequence joins TRBV30 and TRBJ1-2, with 10 bases that match TRBD1. Per the germline V gene, CDR1 is GTSNPN and CDR2 is SVGIG (reference sequence). J was trimmed by 7 bases and V by 0 bases; bases with no gene match: 14. CDR3 length equals 17 residues. This CDR3 reads CAWSVPHSGTGASGYTF. In DNA form, the CDR3 reads TGTGCCTGGAGTGTCCCCCACTCCGGGACAGGGGCTAGTGGCTACACCTTC.

The V call is TRBV6-1, the J call TRBJ2-1, with 14 bases fitting TRBD2. CDR1 and CDR2 (germline): MNHNS, SASEGT. The V gene end was trimmed by 8 bases and the J gene end by 7 bases; junction bases not matched to a gene: 4. CDR3 length: 14 residues. This CDR3 is CASSRTSGRNEQFF. The CDR3 region has the DNA TGTGCCAGCTCTAGGACTAGCGGGAGGAATGAGCAGTTCTTC.

The table lists this clone with a few counts. V is TRBV18 and J is TRBJ1-1; tentatively, D is TRBD1 (6 bases). This CDR3 has 13 amino acids. Per the germline V gene, CDR1 is KGHSH and CDR2 is LQKENI. Trimming took off 2 bases at V and 3 bases at J, with 7 bases between the two ends. The CDR3 DNA is TGTGCCAGCTCACCATACAGGGACACTGAAGCTTTCTTT. This translates into CASSPYRDTEAFF.

The chain couples TRBV5-1 to TRBJ2-3, with D possibly matching TRBD2 (6 bases). Germline V CDR1 and CDR2: SGHRS, YFSETQ. V was trimmed by 0 bases and J by 3 bases, leaving 17 bases between them. CDR3 length: 17 residues. CDR3 nucleotides: TGCGCCAGCAGCTTGGTGGCCCTAGGCGCGGGGACAGATACGCAGTATTTT. Its translation: CASSLVALGAGTDTQYF.

This clone has a handful of counts. The chain joins TRBV10-2 to TRBJ2-5, with 9 bases aligning to TRBD1. The tail of the sequence fits TRBJ2-7 better, so the J call may be wrong. CDR1 is WSHSY, CDR2 SAAADI, per germline. The CDR3 totals 14 residues. CDR3 DNA: TGCGCCAGCAGCATCGACAGGGGGGTCTCCGAGCAGTACTTC. It yields the protein CASSIDRGVSEQYF.

The chain couples TRBV5-1 to TRBJ2-2; 9 bases fit TRBD1. Germline V CDR1 and CDR2: SGHRS, YFSETQ. The CDR3 spans 19 residues. With V trimmed by 3 bases and J by 4 bases, 16 bases remained unmatched. The CDR3 reads CASSSPPVPTGGRTGELFF. The CDR3 DNA sequence: TGCGCCAGCAGCTCCCCCCCCGTACCAACAGGGGGCCGCACCGGGGAGCTGTTTTTT.

The gene calls are TRBV7-9 and TRBJ2-4; 8 bases match TRBD2. This CDR3 comprises 19 residues. The trim removed 5 bases at V and 0 bases at J, leaving 15 bases unmatched. Germline-derived CDR1 and CDR2 are SEHNR and FQNEAQ (reference sequence). Here the CDR3 DNA reads TGTGCCAGCAGCAACCGGGGCGGGAGCGGGGGAGCAGCCAAAAACATTCAGTACTTC. It translates to CASSNRGGSGGAAKNIQYF.

The rearrangement links TRBV18 to TRBJ2-5; D perhaps matches TRBD1 (6 bases). V was pared by 8 bases and J by 4 bases, with 8 bases between. The CDR3 extends over 11 amino acids. CDR1 is KGHSH, CDR2 LQKENI, per germline. CDR3 loop: CASRDTETQYF. Here the CDR3 DNA reads TGTGCCAGCCGGGACACAGAGACCCAGTACTTC.

Comments on this clone: It is likely a read error: a sequence one base away is far more abundant. The same CDR3 arises from other DNA sequences in this sample as well. The DNA of the CDR3 is TGCGCCAGCAGCCAAGATCCCGGTAATTCCCCCCTCCACTTT. This codes for CASSQDPGNSPLHF. The chain links TRBV4-3 to TRBJ1-6; D call uncertain. The germline V gene has CDR1 LGHNA and CDR2 YSLEER. The CDR3 totals 14 residues.

CDR3 in amino acids: CASGTVEASTDTQYF. The CDR3 bases are TGTGCCAGCGGGACAGTCGAAGCTAGCACAGATACGCAGTATTTT. This chain connects TRBV5-4 to TRBJ2-3; 7 bases line up with TRBD1. Germline V gives CDR1 SGHNT, CDR2 YYREEE (reference sequence). V lost 7 bases, J lost 0 bases, and 8 bases stayed unmatched. CDR3 length: 15 amino acids.

This chain links TRBV15 with TRBJ2-5; D unclear. The germline V gene encodes CDR1 LNHNV and CDR2 YYDKDF (reference sequence). Trimming removed 5 bases from V and 2 bases from J, with 9 bases in between. CDR3 length: 13 residues. CDR3 amino acids: CATSRTSQETQYF. In DNA form, the CDR3 reads TGTGCCACCAGCCGAACTTCTCAAGAGACCCAGTACTTC.

The gene calls are TRBV4-1 and TRBJ1-2, with TRBD1 as a possible D gene (5 bases). Trimming cost V 1 base and J 7 bases, with 28 bases left between them. From germline, CDR1 is MGHRA and CDR2 YSYEKL. This CDR3 has 19 residues. Here the CDR3 reads CASSQGVLRRQRPSGGYTF. As DNA, the CDR3 is TGCGCCAGCAGCCAAGGAGTCCTCCGGAGACAGAGGCCCTCGGGTGGCTACACCTTC.

The chain has TRBV12-1 and TRBJ1-2; the D call in the table, TRBD1, was not verified against the DNA. TRBV12-1 is assigned pseudogene status. The CDR3 spans 17 residues. This chain's CDR3 is CASSSGQKSPENYGYTF. CDR3 in DNA: TGTGCCAGCAGCTCCGGACAGAAGTCGCCAGAAAACTATGGCTACACCTTC.

This chain connects TRBV10-3 to TRBJ2-3; 9 bases agree with TRBD1. Trimming removed 2 bases from V and 2 bases from J; junction bases left unmatched: 5. CDR1 ENHRY and CDR2 SYGVKD come from the germline V gene. This CDR3 is 16 amino acids long. This CDR3 reads CAISEEGQGTTDTQYF. The CDR3 bases are TGTGCCATCAGTGAGGAGGGACAGGGCACCACAGATACGCAGTATTTT.

The chain couples TRBV7-2 to TRBJ1-5; D gene ambiguous. V was clipped by 2 bases and J by 6 bases, with 5 bases between them. Germline-derived CDR1 and CDR2 are SGHTA and FQGNSA. CDR3 size: 12 residues. The CDR3 bases are TGTGCCAGCAGCTTACATTCTCAGCCCCAGCATTTT. Translation: CASSLHSQPQHF.